A selection of T cell receptor beta chains follows, all from one sample in a study of human T cells and chemical hapten exposure. TCRdb ran MiXCR on the RACE reads and lists one entry per CDR3 protein. The sample contains fewer than 90,000 distinct CDR3 sequences, 6.5% to 8% of which appear only once. The specimen comprised whole blood, sampled in connection with sensitization to the hapten diphenylcyclopropenone (DPC). The receptors were gathered from a woman in her 30s with alopecia areata. Some clones in this sample may be carry-over from other donors' samples. Each CDR3 is given with its conserved first and last residue. A D gene is named only where the DNA matches it firmly. Some rows have no size entry. The others give once, few or many, or a class for an expanded clone.

CDR3 protein: CAISPPGGGGYTF; CDR3 DNA: TGTGCCATCAGTCCCCCAGGGGGCGGGGGCTACACCTTC; V gene: TRBV10-3; D gene: TRBD1; J gene: TRBJ1-2; clone size: many
CDR3 protein: CASGGQGGKLFF; CDR3 DNA: TGTGCCAGCGGAGGACAGGGAGGAAAACTGTTTTTT; V gene: TRBV2; D gene: TRBD1; J gene: TRBJ1-4; clone size: .
CDR3 protein: CASSQADRGEAFF; CDR3 DNA: TGTGCCAGCAGCCAAGCCGACAGGGGTGAAGCTTTCTTT; V gene: TRBV3-1; D gene: TRBD1; J gene: TRBJ1-1; clone size: few
CDR3 protein: CASSQYTSGRNTEAFF; CDR3 DNA: TGTGCCAGCAGCCAATATACGTCAGGGCGGAACACTGAAGCTTTCTTT; V gene: TRBV14; D gene: .; J gene: TRBJ1-1; clone size: many
CDR3 protein: CSPEPAGVLSNTEAFF; CDR3 DNA: TGCAGTCCAGAGCCGGCCGGGGTATTGAGCAACACTGAAGCTTTCTTT; V gene: TRBV20-1; D gene: .; J gene: TRBJ1-1; clone size: .
CDR3 protein: CASTTYTEAFF; CDR3 DNA: TGTGCCAGCACGACGTACACTGAAGCTTTCTTT; V gene: TRBV2; D gene: .; J gene: TRBJ1-1; clone size: many
CDR3 protein: CASGLIPGDRASRRDLAKNIQYF; CDR3 DNA: TGTGCTAGTGGTTTGATCCCCGGGGACAGGGCCAGCAGAAGAGACCTAGCCAAAAACATTCAGTACTTC; V gene: TRBV12-5; D gene: TRBD1; J gene: TRBJ2-4; clone size: few
CDR3 protein: CASSLDGTGLYEQYF; CDR3 DNA: TGCGCCAGCAGCTTGGATGGGACAGGCCTCTACGAGCAGTACTTC; V gene: TRBV5-1; D gene: TRBD1; J gene: TRBJ2-7; clone size: .
CDR3 protein: CASTRNRGTNEKLFF; CDR3 DNA: TGTGCCAGTACCAGAAACCGCGGGACTAATGAAAAACTGTTTTTT; V gene: TRBV19; D gene: .; J gene: TRBJ1-4; clone size: .
CDR3 protein: CASSQDWTRRSSYGYTF; CDR3 DNA: TGTGCCAGCAGCCAAGATTGGACCCGAAGGTCGAGCTATGGCTACACCTTC; V gene: TRBV3-1; D gene: .; J gene: TRBJ1-2; clone size: many
CDR3 protein: CAISESRASPDTQYF; CDR3 DNA: TGTGCCATCAGTGAGTCGAGGGCATCCCCAGATACGCAGTATTTT; V gene: TRBV10-3; D gene: .; J gene: TRBJ2-3; clone size: many
CDR3 protein: CASSFFGPNTEAFF; CDR3 DNA: TGCGCCAGCAGCTTTTTTGGACCCAACACTGAAGCTTTCTTT; V gene: TRBV5-1; D gene: .; J gene: TRBJ1-1; clone size: .
CDR3 protein: CASSQDGATEAFF; CDR3 DNA: TGTGCCAGCAGCCAAGATGGGGCGACTGAAGCTTTCTTT; V gene: TRBV4-2; D gene: .; J gene: TRBJ1-1; clone size: few
CDR3 protein: CAWSVASSPLHF; CDR3 DNA: TGTGCCTGGAGTGTAGCAAGTTCACCCCTCCACTTT; V gene: TRBV30; D gene: .; J gene: TRBJ1-6; clone size: .
CDR3 protein: CASSVGLGQIQETQYF; CDR3 DNA: TGTGCCAGCAGCGTTGGTCTCGGACAGATACAAGAGACCCAGTACTTC; V gene: TRBV9; D gene: .; J gene: TRBJ2-5; clone size: many
CDR3 protein: CSARVKGVHTEAFF; CDR3 DNA: TGCAGTGCTAGAGTTAAGGGAGTGCACACTGAAGCTTTCTTT; V gene: TRBV20-1; D gene: .; J gene: TRBJ1-1; clone size: few
CDR3 protein: CASSYVGANVLTF; CDR3 DNA: TGTGCCAGCAGCTACGTAGGGGCCAACGTCCTGACTTTC; V gene: TRBV6-6; D gene: .; J gene: TRBJ2-6; clone size: .
CDR3 protein: CSARDSNRGLVDYEQYF; CDR3 DNA: TGCAGTGCTAGGGACAGCAATCGAGGTCTGGTCGACTACGAGCAGTACTTC; V gene: TRBV20-1; D gene: .; J gene: TRBJ2-7; clone size: many
CDR3 protein: CASGKGLHYTDTQYF; CDR3 DNA: TGCGCCAGCGGAAAAGGCCTGCATTACACAGATACGCAGTATTTT; V gene: TRBV5-1; D gene: .; J gene: TRBJ2-3; clone size: many
CDR3 protein: CASSYSGGGRGLYGYTF; CDR3 DNA: TGTGCCAGCAGTTACTCCGGGGGGGGCCGGGGTCTCTATGGCTACACCTTC; V gene: TRBV6-5; D gene: .; J gene: TRBJ1-2; clone size: .
CDR3 protein: CASSDRGPGMGMNTEAFF; CDR3 DNA: TGTGCCAGTTCGGACAGGGGGCCAGGGATGGGTATGAACACTGAAGCTTTCTTT; V gene: TRBV27; D gene: TRBD1; J gene: TRBJ1-1; clone size: few
CDR3 protein: CASSRPSGGMYTEAFF; CDR3 DNA: TGTGCCAGCAGCCGGCCAAGTGGGGGGATGTACACTGAAGCTTTCTTT; V gene: TRBV3-1; D gene: .; J gene: TRBJ1-1; clone size: few
CDR3 protein: CASSPTSGGDEQFF; CDR3 DNA: TGTGCCAGCAGCCCGACTAGCGGGGGAGATGAGCAGTTCTTC; V gene: TRBV3-1; D gene: TRBD2; J gene: TRBJ2-1; clone size: many
CDR3 protein: CASSPSAVDSYGYTF; CDR3 DNA: TGTGCCAGCAGCCCTTCCGCGGTCGACAGCTATGGCTACACCTTC; V gene: TRBV6-1; D gene: .; J gene: TRBJ1-2; clone size: many
CDR3 protein: CASSDGPTDTQYF; CDR3 DNA: TGTGCCAGCAGTGACGGTCCCACAGATACGCAGTATTTT; V gene: TRBV6-4; D gene: .; J gene: TRBJ2-3; clone size: many
CDR3 protein: CASSWGRVFEGNTEAFF; CDR3 DNA: TGCGCCAGCAGCTGGGGACGGGTTTTCGAAGGGAACACTGAAGCTTTCTTT; V gene: TRBV5-1; D gene: .; J gene: TRBJ1-1; clone size: .
CDR3 protein: CASSRTSGGADEQFF; CDR3 DNA: TGTGCCAGTAGTAGAACTAGCGGGGGGGCCGATGAGCAGTTCTTC; V gene: TRBV19; D gene: TRBD2; J gene: TRBJ2-1; clone size: many